The 25 T cell receptor beta chains below all came from one sample that was sequenced in a study of beta chain features in type 1 diabetes. The whole isolated RNA underwent reverse transcription, so sequencing captured expressed TCRB transcripts. The repertoire was sequenced with immunoSEQ multiplex PCR; TCRdb's copy has only in-frame clones and lacks some. The sample carries approximately 270,000 clones, more than 13% recorded once. The antigens for these receptors are not known. General study results and limits: Moderately but significantly shorter TCRB CDR3s were found in Type 1 diabetes patients in all four CD4+ subsets.

The source material was naive CD4+ T cells from blood. The source is a man aged 30 to 39 with type 1 diabetes.

This clone was detected only a few times. The rearrangement links TRBV5-4 to TRBJ1-1; D may be TRBD1 (5 bases). This CDR3 comprises 13 residues. Trimming pared 4 bases from V and 1 base from J, leaving 8 bases between. In germline, CDR1 is SGHNT, CDR2 YYREEE (reference sequence). CDR3 DNA sequence: TGTGCCAGCAGCGGGGACTGGAACACTGAAGCTTTCTTT. Translation: CASSGDWNTEAFF.

This clone has more than one count but fewer than ten. The same CDR3 can be traced to other DNA sequences in this sample. V usage is TRBV7-9 and J usage is TRBJ1-1; D remains unclear. V was trimmed by 5 bases and J by 2 bases, leaving 9 bases between them. The V gene's germline CDR1 is SEHNR and CDR2 FQNEAQ (reference sequence). The CDR3 runs to 13 residues. CDR3 protein: CASSAQVNTEAFF. The CDR3 DNA sequence: TGTGCCAGCAGCGCCCAGGTCAACACTGAAGCTTTCTTT.

The chain links TRBV9 to TRBJ2-7; a weak D match, TRBD2 (5 bases). V was pared by 4 bases and J by 5 bases, with 22 bases between. This CDR3 is built from 16 residues. Germline loops: CDR1 SGDLS, CDR2 YYNGEE. The DNA for the CDR3 is TGTGCCAGCAGCCCGGGCGCTACGGGGATTGGGGACGAGCAGTACTTC. This sequence encodes CASSPGATGIGDEQYF.

The chain uses TRBV7-2 and TRBJ1-4; 7 bases match TRBD1. The CDR3 runs to 17 residues. Trimming took 2 bases from V and 0 from J; bases not matched to a gene: 6. In germline, CDR1 is SGHTA, CDR2 FQGNSA. CDR3 sequence: CASSLRQGFATNEKLFF. The CDR3 bases are TGTGCCAGCAGCTTACGACAGGGCTTTGCAACTAATGAAAAACTGTTTTTT.

For the CDR3, the DNA is TGCGCCAGCAGCCAAACCGGGACAGGTTACAATGAGCAGTTCTTC. As protein: CASSQTGTGYNEQFF. The rearrangement joins TRBV4-3 to TRBJ2-1; 8 bases agree with TRBD1. Germline CDR1 is LGHNA and CDR2 is YSLEER. The ends lost 2 bases at V and 4 bases at J; junction bases unmatched: 4. This CDR3 region has 15 residues.

The CDR3 is CASSLGPGLAYQETQYF. The CDR3 nucleotides read TGTGCCAGCAGCTTAGGGCCGGGACTAGCGTACCAAGAGACCCAGTACTTC. This rearrangement joins TRBV7-8 to TRBJ2-5; the match to TRBD2 covers 10 bases. CDR3 length: 17 amino acids. CDR1 and CDR2 (germline): SGHVS, FQNEAQ. V lost 1 base, J lost 0 bases, and 5 bases stayed unmatched.

The J gene is TRBJ2-1, the V gene TRBV11-2; 9 nucleotides align to TRBD2. This CDR3 is 13 amino acids long. The V gene end was trimmed by 11 bases and the J gene end by 10 bases; junction bases not matched to a gene: 12. CDR1 is SGHAT and CDR2 is FQNNGV in the germline V gene. The CDR3 coding sequence is TGTGCCCGGCCCTTAGCGGGAGACGAGGAGCAGTTCTTC. Translated, it gives CARPLAGDEEQFF.

This clone was counted only a few times. The rearrangement links TRBV11-2 to TRBJ2-1; maybe TRBD2 (5 bases). This CDR3 is built from 16 residues. The V gene's germline CDR1 is SGHAT and CDR2 FQNNGV. V lost 1 base and J 6 bases, leaving 16 bases between the germline ends. CDR3 sequence reads: CASSLGGGSRGNEQFF. CDR3 in DNA: TGTGCCAGCAGCTTAGGGGGTGGGAGTCGGGGCAATGAGCAGTTCTTC.

Only a few counts were recorded for this clone. The rearrangement joins TRBV9 to TRBJ2-1, with 11 bases that match TRBD2. J was trimmed by 2 bases and V by 3 bases; bases with no gene match: 1. The CDR3 contains 15 residues. CDR1 and CDR2 (germline): SGDLS, YYNGEE. CDR3 loop: CASSELAGAYNEQFF. In DNA form, the CDR3 reads TGTGCCAGCAGCGAACTAGCGGGAGCCTACAATGAGCAGTTCTTC. Full variable domain (missing parts from reference TRBV9 and TRBJ2-1): DSGVTQTPKHLITATGQRVTLRCSPRSGDLSVYWYQQSLDQGLQFLIQYYNGEERAKGNILERFSAQQFPDLHSELNLSSLELGDSALYFCASSELAGAYNEQFFGPGTRLTVL.

The chain joins TRBV11-2 to TRBJ2-2; no clear D. Germline V gene lookup returns CDR1 SGHAT and CDR2 FQNNGV. The CDR3 spans 12 residues. V was trimmed by 2 bases and J by 7 bases, leaving 5 bases between them. The CDR3: CASSLSVGELFF. As DNA, the CDR3 is TGTGCCAGCAGCTTATCAGTCGGGGAGCTGTTTTTT.

This clone was seen more than once but under ten times. The chain carries TRBV7-9 and TRBJ2-1, with D hard to call. V lost 1 base and J lost 9, with 7 bases in between. Germline V gives CDR1 SEHNR, CDR2 FQNEAQ (reference sequence). The CDR3 sequence is 12 residues long. The CDR3 loop reads CASSLVGGEQFF. The DNA of the CDR3 is TGTGCCAGCAGCTTAGTTGGCGGTGAGCAGTTCTTC.

In this sample, this clone turned up a few times. The CDR3 nucleotides are TGCGCCAGCAGCTTCGGGGATATGGATAAGACTGAAGCTTTCTTT. Translated: CASSFGDMDKTEAFF. The V call is TRBV5-1, the J call TRBJ1-1; no clear D. The CDR3 totals 15 residues. V was trimmed by 2 bases and J by 5 bases, leaving 16 bases between them. Germline CDR1 SGHRS, CDR2 YFSETQ.

This clone was detected only a few times. This chain links TRBV9 with TRBJ2-1, with 8 bases fitting TRBD2. V shed 3 bases, J shed 11 bases, and the junction held 10 bases outside the gene matches. Germline assignment: CDR1 SGDLS and CDR2 YYNGEE. The CDR3 covers 14 residues. This chain's CDR3 is CASSASGSRSQQFF. The CDR3 DNA reads TGTGCCAGCAGCGCCAGCGGGAGCAGGAGTCAGCAGTTCTTC.

A few counts support this clone. CDR3 loop: CSASPYYEQYF. CDR3 nucleotides: TGCAGTGCTAGCCCCTACTACGAGCAGTACTTC. V is TRBV20-1 and J is TRBJ2-7, with no clear D. CDR3 length: 11 residues. Trimming took off 3 bases at V and 3 bases at J, with 6 bases between the two ends. Looked up from germline, CDR1 is DFQATT and CDR2 is SNEGSKA (reference sequence).

This clone was detected a few times. Written as DNA, the CDR3 is TGTGCCAGCAGAGACATCTTAAACGAGCAGTACTTC. Residues: CASRDILNEQYF. V and J are TRBV6-5 and TRBJ2-7; D unclear. CDR1 and CDR2 (germline): MNHEY, SVGAGI. CDR3 size: 12 residues. V was shortened by 6 bases and J by 5 bases, with 11 bases between the two germline ends.

This clone has only a few counts. The V and J genes are TRBV7-9 and TRBJ1-4; possibly TRBD1 for D (6 bases). The germline V gene has CDR1 SEHNR and CDR2 FQNEAQ (reference sequence). V was trimmed by 5 bases and J by 5 bases, leaving 15 bases between them. The CDR3 has 15 residues. The chain's CDR3 is CASSALRGTNEKLFF. The CDR3 coding sequence is TGTGCCAGCAGCGCCCTCAGGGGAACAAATGAAAAACTGTTTTTT.

The gene calls are TRBV5-1 and TRBJ2-1, with D perhaps TRBD2 (5 bases). Per the germline V gene, CDR1 is SGHRS and CDR2 is YFSETQ. The CDR3 spans 15 residues. V lost 0 bases to trimming and J lost 2 bases, with 9 bases between them. The DNA for the CDR3 is TGCGCCAGCAGCTTGGTGTCGCGGGCCTACAATGAGCAGTTCTTC. Amino acid sequence: CASSLVSRAYNEQFF. Complete variable domain (other parts from reference TRBV5-1 and TRBJ2-1): KAGVTQTPRYLIKTRGQQVTLSCSPISGHRSVSWYQQTPGQGLQFLFEYFSETQRNKGNFPGRFSGRQFSNSRSEMNVSTLELGDSALYLCASSLVSRAYNEQFFGPGTRLTVL.

The chain combines TRBV7-9 with TRBJ1-2; D unclear. CDR3 length: 15 amino acids. Per germline, CDR1 SEHNR and CDR2 FQNEAQ (reference sequence). The V gene lost 4 bases and the J gene lost 2 bases, with 14 bases spanning the gap. As DNA, the CDR3 is TGTGCCAGCAGCTCCCCCCTGCAGAAAAACTATGGCTACACCTTC. Translating gives CASSSPLQKNYGYTF.

This sequence joins TRBV25-1 and TRBJ2-5; D is unresolved. CDR1 MGHDK and CDR2 SYGVNS come from the germline V gene. V was pared by 8 bases and J by 4 bases, with 2 bases between. The CDR3 extends over 9 amino acids. The CDR3 is CASRETQYF. CDR3 sequence (DNA): TGTGCCAGCCGAGAGACCCAGTACTTC.

This chain connects TRBV4-2 to TRBJ1-2; 7 bases are a match to TRBD1. The CDR3 has 15 residues. Germline V lookup: CDR1 LGHNA, CDR2 YNFKEQ. V shed 0 bases, J shed 8 bases, and the junction held 9 bases outside the gene matches. CDR3: CASSQERQGIGGYTF. As DNA, the CDR3 is TGTGCCAGCAGCCAAGAGAGACAGGGTATAGGAGGCTACACCTTC.

This clone turned up a few times. The V gene is TRBV28, the J gene TRBJ1-1, with TRBD1 identical over 8 bases. J gave up 0 bases and V 7 bases, and 7 bases lay outside the gene matches. CDR3 length: 15 residues. Germline V lookup: CDR1 MDHEN, CDR2 SYDVKM. CDR3 nucleotide sequence: TGTGCCAGCAACCCCTGGGGACAGGTGAACACTGAAGCTTTCTTT. This encodes CASNPWGQVNTEAFF.

This clone has a count of ten or more. V gene TRBV9 combines with J gene TRBJ2-1; D gene ambiguous. The germline V and J ends were trimmed by 1 base and 14 bases, with 13 bases remaining between them. Germline CDR1 reads SGDLS; CDR2 reads YYNGEE. This CDR3 is built from 12 residues. The CDR3 sequence: CASSVTSSTKFF. CDR3 in DNA: TGTGCCAGCAGCGTAACTTCCTCCACGAAGTTCTTC.

A few counts support this clone. This rearrangement joins TRBV7-8 to TRBJ2-1; tentative D call: TRBD1 (5 bases). V dropped 5 bases and J dropped 1 base, with 27 bases sitting between them. The CDR3 is 20 amino acids. CDR1 is SGHVS, CDR2 FQNEAQ, per germline. The CDR3 spells CASSRRMRPGSLGSYNEQFF. The CDR3 bases are TGTGCCAGCAGCCGGAGAATGAGACCAGGGTCCCTAGGATCCTACAATGAGCAGTTCTTC.

The chain couples TRBV28 to TRBJ1-3; D remains ambiguous. Germline V gene lookup returns CDR1 MDHEN and CDR2 SYDVKM. This CDR3 contains 13 residues. Trimming stripped 5 bases from V and 10 bases from J, with 15 bases between. The CDR3 bases are TGTGCCAGCAGTCTACAGAGCCTCGGTACCATATATTTT. As protein: CASSLQSLGTIYF.

The sample holds a few counts of this clone. V gene TRBV7-3 combines with J gene TRBJ2-6; no definite D call. Germline V gene data show CDR1 as SGHTA and CDR2 as FQGTGA. The CDR3 extends over 16 amino acids. Trimming cost V 0 bases and J 0 bases, with 6 bases left between them. CDR3 in amino acids: CASSLTTASGANVLTF. In DNA form, the CDR3 reads TGTGCCAGCAGCTTAACCACAGCCTCTGGGGCCAACGTCCTGACTTTC.